Given below is one TCR beta chain in context. This clonotype turned up a few times. Its binding antigen is unknown. Base-call qualities are not available, and no considerably larger clone is one nucleotide away. The library was produced with RACE. The sequencing machine was a NextSeq 500. During library preparation, unique molecular identifiers were attached to individual cDNA molecules so that TCRs could be counted in a quantitative, reproducible way. For every blood RNA sample, sequencing covered both the TCR alpha and TCR beta chains. On the authors' methods: A median of about 87,000 TCRs per sample was observed, with a range of about 20,000 to 690,600. The Decombinator software suite was used to annotate the V, J and CDR3 of the TCR reads. Every sample was subsampled to the same number of TCRs (28,000) for the PS versus PT1 abundance plots. TCRs were defined as expanded if absent before sensitization and observed at least eight times at the 2-week time point. In-frame beta chains were kept once TCRdb had trimmed the public reads at Q25 with fastp and called clones with MiXCR. Records with the same CDR3 protein are collapsed into one entry carrying the most frequent genes and DNA. The V and J calls and clone size are TCRdb's, not the authors'. The sample table records more than 250,000 distinct CDR3 sequences; about 8.1% of these occur just once. Of the sample, about 2.1% falls within the top ten clones.

This specimen's time point label, interpreted: pre-sensitization, week 0. What the treatment or condition label conveys for this sample: therapeutic diphenylcyclopropenone sensitization with weekly scalp DPC. Blood at each patch-test visit was drawn before the patch test was applied. To be eligible, patients had to be aged 18 to 70, diagnosed with alopecia and judged suitable for DPC therapy, while pregnant patients were excluded. Total RNA was extracted from unfractionated whole blood that had been collected in Tempus Blood RNA tubes. Including cysteine and phenylalanine, the CDR3 has 15 amino acids. CDR3 DNA is the only sequence kept; it has 45 bases, read in frame from the first base. Trimming costs V 5 bases and J 5 bases, and their ends lie 19 bases apart. Reading the germline V gene gives CDR1 MNHEY and CDR2 SVGEGT. The data were obtained in a study of human T cells and chemical hapten exposure (dated by TCRdb to 2020 to 2022). Looking at the study overall: For sensitization, 2% DPC in acetone was applied to an approximately 2 cm by approximately 2 cm area of upper inner arm skin. Throughout the approximately 22-week study period, patients were also given weekly therapeutic DPC doses on the scalp. Patch testing was performed on the upper back with Finn chambers containing 0.01% DPC, and the patch tests were scored after 6 days according to International Contact Dermatitis Research Group standards. The patient cohort, mostly female, included alopecia areata with under or over 50% scalp involvement, alopecia totalis and alopecia universalis. The libraries were sequenced as a pool, and the TCR yield per sample differed mostly because of small variations in library volumes within the pool. Peripheral blood TCR repertoire changes were tracked in vivo in alopecia patients during primary and secondary sensitization to the hapten diphenylcyclopropenone (DPC). Blood was sampled from patients pre-sensitization (week 0) and at 2, 6 and about 24 weeks after DPC sensitization. For TCR sequencing, blood came from 25 to 30 alopecia patients at anywhere from one to four time points (pre-sensitization, 2, 6 and 24 weeks). Study-wide conclusions, independent of this receptor: Compared with pre-sensitization or healthy control sets, expanded TCRs formed significantly more large CDR3 similarity clusters, which is consistent with antigen-driven responses. All patients had alopecia, a presumed autoimmune disease, so their immune response might differ from that of healthy individuals. Repeated subsampling changed both the strength of the expansion versus patch-test correlation and the threshold at which the correlation became significant. A positive correlation was found between the number of PT1 expanded TCRs and patch test score, with significance reached at thresholds 8, 16 and 32 but not 4. DPC sensitization did not change how many TCRs were above 1 in 1000 frequency, and no evidence was found of alterations in global repertoire structure.

The sequencing here drew on whole blood, taken in connection with sensitization to the hapten diphenylcyclopropenone (DPC). This sequence was found in a woman in her forties with alopecia areata. Some clones in this sample may be carry-over from other donors' samples. This receptor chain uses TRBV6-2 or TRBV6-3 and TRBJ2-7, with TRBD1 perhaps the D gene, on 6 matching bases. The CDR3 is CASSPKVTGWNEQYF. In nucleotides, the sequence is TGTGCCAGCAGTCCGAAAGTGACAGGTTGGAACGAGCAGTACTTC.